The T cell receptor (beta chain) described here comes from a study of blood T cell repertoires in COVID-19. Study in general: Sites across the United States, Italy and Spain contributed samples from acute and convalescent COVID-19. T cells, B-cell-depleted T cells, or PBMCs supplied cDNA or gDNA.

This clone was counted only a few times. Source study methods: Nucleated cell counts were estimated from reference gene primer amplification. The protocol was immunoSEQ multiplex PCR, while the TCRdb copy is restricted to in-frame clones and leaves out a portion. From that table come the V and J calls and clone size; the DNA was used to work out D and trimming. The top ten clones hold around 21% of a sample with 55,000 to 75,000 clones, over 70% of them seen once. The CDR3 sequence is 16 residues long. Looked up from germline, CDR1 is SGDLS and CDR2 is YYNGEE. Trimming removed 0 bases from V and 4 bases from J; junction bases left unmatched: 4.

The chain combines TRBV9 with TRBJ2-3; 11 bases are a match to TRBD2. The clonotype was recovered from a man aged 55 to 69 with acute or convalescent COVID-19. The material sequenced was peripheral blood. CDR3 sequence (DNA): TGTGCCAGCAGCGTAGTTGGACTAGCGGGCGCAGATACGCAGTATTTT. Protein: CASSVVGLAGADTQYF.